These 28 T cell receptor beta chains originate from one sample sequenced in a study of blood T cell repertoires in COVID-19. Produced via immunoSEQ multiplex PCR; TCRdb's table is partial and in-frame only. The sample has approximately 70,000 clones; about four fifths are singletons. The sequencing sample was made of peripheral blood. The receptors derive from a woman older than 75 with acute or convalescent COVID-19.

V gene TRBV30 combines with J gene TRBJ1-1; D is unclear. This CDR3 is 11 amino acids long. V lost 2 bases to trimming and J lost 8 bases, with 9 bases between them. CDR1 GTSNPN and CDR2 SVGIG come from the germline V gene (reference sequence). The CDR3 DNA sequence: TGTGCCTGGAGTTCATCACAGGAAGCTTTCTTT. Its protein is CAWSSSQEAFF.

The CDR3 spells CASSISDSRSGQPQHF. CDR3 nucleotide sequence: TGTGCCAGTAGTATATCGGACAGCCGGTCGGGGCAGCCCCAGCATTTT. The rearrangement joins TRBV19 to TRBJ1-5; tentative D call: TRBD1 (6 bases). The ends were cut back, 2 bases at V and 7 bases at J, with 18 bases in the middle. The germline CDR1 and CDR2 sequences are LNHDA and SQIVND (reference sequence). The CDR3 runs to 16 residues. Variable domain in full (rest from reference TRBV19 and TRBJ1-5): DGGITQSPKYLFRKEGQNVTLSCEQNLNHDAMYWYRQDPGQGLRLIYYSQIVNDFQKGDIAEGYSVSREKKESFPLTVTSAQKNPTAFYLCASSISDSRSGQPQHFGDGTRLSIL.

Of note for this clone: Germline is not matched at one junction end, which may reflect a read error. V gene TRBV27 combines with J gene TRBJ2-1; TRBD1 agrees at 9 bases. This CDR3 contains 15 residues. Germline CDR1 MNHEY, CDR2 SMNVEV (reference sequence). The CDR3: CASRPSGQGRGSEIF. DNA for the CDR3: TGTGCCAGCAGGCCCTCGGGACAGGGTCGAGGATCGGAAATCTTC.

The genes are TRBV3-1 (or the pseudogene TRBV3-2) and TRBJ2-7, with TRBD1 matching over 9 bases. There are 12 residues in the CDR3. Losses at the gene ends were 6 bases for V and 4 bases for J; bases not matched to a gene: 1. Germline-derived CDR1 and CDR2 are LGHDT and YNNKEL (reference sequence). As DNA, the CDR3 is TGTGCCAGCAGGGACAGGGGTTACGAGCAGTACTTC. It is translated as CASRDRGYEQYF.

This clone was observed a few times. The chain uses TRBV6-5 and TRBJ1-5; 10 bases align to TRBD1. J lost 6 bases, V lost 6 bases, and 8 bases had no gene match. The CDR3 runs to 15 residues. Germline CDR1 is MNHEY and CDR2 is SVGAGI. CDR3 coding DNA: TGTGCCAGCAGGGCCCTGACAGGGGGCGGTCAGCCCCAGCATTTT. Protein: CASRALTGGGQPQHF.

The chain carries TRBV18 and TRBJ1-1, with D uncertain. With 5 bases removed from V and 0 bases from J, the gap between germline ends came to 13 bases. Germline loops: CDR1 KGHSH, CDR2 LQKENI. This CDR3 has 15 residues. The CDR3 is CASSVNDQVNTEAFF. Here the CDR3 DNA reads TGTGCCAGCTCAGTTAACGACCAGGTGAACACTGAAGCTTTCTTT.

J is TRBJ2-1 and V is TRBV18; 11 bases match TRBD2. The CDR3 is 16 amino acids. Germline-derived CDR1 and CDR2 are KGHSH and LQKENI. With V trimmed by 0 bases and J by 10 bases, 8 bases remained unmatched. The CDR3 region has the DNA TGTGCCAGCTCACCACCGGGACTAGCGGACCTCGGGGAGCAGTTCTTC. Its protein product is CASSPPGLADLGEQFF.

The chain employs TRBV6-5 and TRBJ1-1; D is unresolved. Trimming removed 8 bases from V and 6 bases from J, with 10 bases in between. CDR3 length: 11 amino acids. The germline gives CDR1 MNHEY, CDR2 SVGAGI. The CDR3 here is CASQAFSEAFF. CDR3 nucleotides: TGTGCCAGCCAGGCGTTTTCTGAAGCTTTCTTT.

The chain links TRBV6-5 to TRBJ1-1; D is possibly TRBD1 (6 bases). There are 11 residues in the CDR3. V was clipped by 10 bases and J by 6 bases, with 12 bases between them. Per the germline V gene, CDR1 is MNHEY and CDR2 is SVGAGI. The CDR3 here is CATTGFSEAFF. CDR3 DNA: TGTGCCACCACAGGGTTCTCTGAAGCTTTCTTT.

The chain has TRBV10-3 and TRBJ2-5; 7 nucleotides match TRBD2. V gave up 3 bases and J gave up 5 bases; unmatched junction bases: 9. CDR3 length equals 15 residues. Germline V gene lookup returns CDR1 ENHRY and CDR2 SYGVKD. Written as DNA, the CDR3 is TGTGCCATCAGTGAATGGGCCCCCGGGGGGGAGACCCAGTACTTC. It yields the protein CAISEWAPGGETQYF.

This clone has a single count. This chain uses TRBV2 with TRBJ1-1; D is perhaps TRBD1 (5 bases). The V end lost 7 bases, the J end lost 0 bases, and 12 bases lay between the germline ends. The CDR3 totals 14 residues. Germline CDR1 is SNHLY and CDR2 is FYNNEI. CDR3 region: CASKAGNMNTEAFF. The DNA for the CDR3 is TGTGCCAGCAAGGCAGGGAACATGAACACTGAAGCTTTCTTT.

The V gene is TRBV18, the J gene TRBJ1-1; the D is unclear. The CDR3 is 14 amino acids. V lost 2 bases to trimming and J lost 6 bases, with 13 bases between them. Germline lookup yields CDR1 KGHSH and CDR2 LQKENI. This CDR3 reads CASSPGFRQAEAFF. CDR3 coding DNA: TGTGCCAGCTCACCAGGGTTTCGGCAGGCTGAAGCTTTCTTT.

J is TRBJ1-5 and V is TRBV30, with unresolved D. Germline V lookup: CDR1 GTSNPN, CDR2 SVGIG (reference sequence). With 5 bases removed from V and 1 base from J, the gap between germline ends came to 12 bases. The CDR3 extends over 14 amino acids. In nucleotides, the CDR3 is TGTGCCTGGGGTTCCGGGATAAGCAATCAGCCCCAGCATTTT. Its translation: CAWGSGISNQPQHF.

This rearrangement joins TRBV28 to TRBJ1-1, with 10 bases that match TRBD1. V shed 2 bases, J shed 5 bases, and the junction held 2 bases outside the gene matches. This CDR3 contains 14 residues. CDR1 is MDHEN, CDR2 SYDVKM, per germline. This CDR3 reads CASSLGQGETEAFF. CDR3 nucleotide sequence: TGTGCCAGCAGTTTAGGACAGGGGGAGACTGAAGCTTTCTTT.

This clone has only a few counts. This rearrangement joins TRBV6-1 to TRBJ1-6; D gene uncertain. The CDR3 is 13 amino acids. V was cut by 2 bases and J by 9 bases, with 8 bases left in between. The germline CDR1 and CDR2 sequences are MNHNS and SASEGT. The CDR3 sequence: CASSELGRSPLHF. CDR3 coding DNA: TGTGCCAGCAGTGAATTGGGCCGTTCACCCCTCCACTTT.

The rearrangement links TRBV7-2 to TRBJ2-3; D uncertain. The CDR3 is 14 residues long. V lost 3 bases and J 4 bases, leaving 11 bases between the germline ends. Germline CDR1 SGHTA, CDR2 FQGNSA. In DNA form, the CDR3 reads TGTGCCAGCAGCTTGAGAAGAAGATCAGATACGCAGTATTTT. It encodes CASSLRRRSDTQYF.

CDR3 nucleotide sequence: TGCGCCAGCAGCTTGGCCCGGGAAGGTAGCAATCAGCCCCAGCATTTT. It is translated as CASSLAREGSNQPQHF. The chain links TRBV5-1 to TRBJ1-5; D gene ambiguous. V was pared by 0 bases and J by 0 bases, with 10 bases between. Per germline, CDR1 SGHRS and CDR2 YFSETQ. The CDR3 has 16 amino acids.

This clone was observed a handful of times. The chain employs TRBV7-9 and TRBJ1-5; a weak D match, TRBD1 (5 bases). Trimming pared 5 bases from V and 0 bases from J, leaving 17 bases between. This CDR3 is 17 amino acids long. Germline CDR1 is SEHNR and CDR2 is FQNEAQ (reference sequence). CDR3 bases: TGTGCCAGCAGCAGTCAAAGGGGTACGTCTAGCAATCAGCCCCAGCATTTT. It encodes CASSSQRGTSSNQPQHF.

The chain links TRBV6-5 to TRBJ1-5, with D tentatively TRBD1 (5 bases). The CDR3 has 16 residues. Germline loops: CDR1 MNHEY, CDR2 SVGAGI. Trimming shortened V by 0 bases and J by 4 bases, and 13 bases separated the two germline ends. CDR3 sequence (DNA): TGTGCCAGCAGTTACTCGAAGTCAGGGTTAAATCAGCCCCAGCATTTT. Translating it yields CASSYSKSGLNQPQHF.

The rearrangement links TRBV5-1 to TRBJ2-2; D remains unclear. CDR1 and CDR2 from the germline V gene are SGHRS and YFSETQ. The germline V and J ends were trimmed by 10 bases and 3 bases, with 16 bases remaining between them. The CDR3 is made up of 14 amino acids. The CDR3 region has the DNA TGCGCCTCGGAGACGGGTCTCCACACCGGGGAGCTGTTTTTT. It translates to CASETGLHTGELFF.

The rearrangement joins TRBV12-3 or TRBV12-4 to TRBJ1-2, with 9 nucleotides matching TRBD1. V was pared by 5 bases and J by 4 bases, with 2 bases of the junction left unmatched. The CDR3 is 13 residues long. CDR3 residues: CASSGTGLYGYTF. CDR3 sequence (DNA): TGTGCCAGCAGTGGGACAGGGCTCTATGGCTACACCTTC.

CDR3 residues: CASSEQDRGYSNQPQHF. CDR3 coding DNA: TGTGCCAGCAGTGAACAGGACAGGGGATATAGCAATCAGCCCCAGCATTTT. The J gene is TRBJ1-5, the V gene TRBV6-1; 9 nucleotides agree with TRBD1. Per germline, CDR1 MNHNS and CDR2 SASEGT. The trim removed 2 bases at V and 0 bases at J, leaving 5 bases unmatched. CDR3 length: 17 amino acids.

The chain has TRBV15 and TRBJ1-1; weak D call: TRBD1 (5 bases). The CDR3 covers 13 residues. Trimming cost V 1 base and J 3 bases, with 6 bases left between them. CDR1 is LNHNV, CDR2 YYDKDF, per germline (reference sequence). CDR3 bases: TGTGCCACCAGCAGAGTAGGGGACACTGAAGCTTTCTTT. This encodes CATSRVGDTEAFF.

The rearrangement uses TRBV9 and TRBJ2-3; the D gene is possibly TRBD2 (5 bases). V was trimmed by 4 bases and J by 5 bases, leaving 20 bases between them. The CDR3 extends over 16 amino acids. Germline lookup yields CDR1 SGDLS and CDR2 YYNGEE. The DNA for the CDR3 is TGTGCCAGCAGCCCTAGCCTGGCGTCGGATGTAGATACGCAGTATTTT. Translation: CASSPSLASDVDTQYF. The variable domain in full, with the rest retrieved from reference TRBV9 and TRBJ2-3, is DSGVTQTPKHLITATGQRVTLRCSPRSGDLSVYWYQQSLDQGLQFLIQYYNGEERAKGNILERFSAQQFPDLHSELNLSSLELGDSALYFCASSPSLASDVDTQYFGPGTRLTVL.

The chain carries TRBV7-2 and TRBJ2-7; TRBD1 matches 9 bases. The germline CDR1 and CDR2 sequences are SGHTA and FQGNSA. Trimming took 6 bases from V and 3 from J; bases not matched to a gene: 6. The CDR3 is 14 residues long. Here the CDR3 reads CASSPETGGYEQYF. The CDR3 bases are TGTGCCAGCAGTCCGGAGACAGGGGGCTACGAGCAGTACTTC.

This chain joins TRBV5-4 and TRBJ2-2, with 7 bases aligning to TRBD1. The germline gives CDR1 SGHNT, CDR2 YYREEE (reference sequence). Trimming at V came to 3 bases and at J to 4 bases, leaving 9 bases not matched to a gene. The CDR3 covers 16 residues. Here the CDR3 DNA reads TGTGCCAGCAGCTACGGGGCAGGGGGTTCCACCGGGGAGCTGTTTTTT. Translated: CASSYGAGGSTGELFF. Together with reference TRBV5-4 and TRBJ2-2, the CDR3 gives the full variable domain: ETGVTQSPTHLIKTRGQQVTLRCSSQSGHNTVSWYQQALGQGPQFIFQYYREEENGRGNFPPRFSGLQFPNYSSELNVNALELDDSALYLCASSYGAGGSTGELFFGEGSRLTVL.

This clone was seen only a few times. This rearrangement joins TRBV18 to TRBJ2-2, with D tentatively TRBD1 (6 bases). Trimming removed 2 bases at V and 1 base at J, with 8 bases between. Germline V gives CDR1 KGHSH, CDR2 LQKENI. CDR3 length: 15 residues. The CDR3 region is CASSPEGQNTGELFF. CDR3 sequence (DNA): TGTGCCAGCTCACCAGAGGGACAGAACACCGGGGAGCTGTTTTTT. Full variable domain (missing parts from reference TRBV18 and TRBJ2-2): NAGVMQNPRHLVRRRGQEARLRCSPMKGHSHVYWYRQLPEEGLKFMVYLQKENIIDESGMPKERFSAEFPKEGPSILRIQQVVRGDSAAYFCASSPEGQNTGELFFGEGSRLTVL.

V and J are TRBV2 and TRBJ2-6, with TRBD1 matching over 8 bases. Germline values: CDR1 SNHLY, CDR2 FYNNEI. The CDR3 is made up of 16 amino acids. The trim removed 2 bases at V and 2 bases at J, leaving 2 bases unmatched. This chain's CDR3 is CASSETGGAGANVLTF. CDR3 coding DNA: TGTGCCAGCAGTGAAACAGGGGGTGCTGGGGCCAACGTCCTGACTTTC.